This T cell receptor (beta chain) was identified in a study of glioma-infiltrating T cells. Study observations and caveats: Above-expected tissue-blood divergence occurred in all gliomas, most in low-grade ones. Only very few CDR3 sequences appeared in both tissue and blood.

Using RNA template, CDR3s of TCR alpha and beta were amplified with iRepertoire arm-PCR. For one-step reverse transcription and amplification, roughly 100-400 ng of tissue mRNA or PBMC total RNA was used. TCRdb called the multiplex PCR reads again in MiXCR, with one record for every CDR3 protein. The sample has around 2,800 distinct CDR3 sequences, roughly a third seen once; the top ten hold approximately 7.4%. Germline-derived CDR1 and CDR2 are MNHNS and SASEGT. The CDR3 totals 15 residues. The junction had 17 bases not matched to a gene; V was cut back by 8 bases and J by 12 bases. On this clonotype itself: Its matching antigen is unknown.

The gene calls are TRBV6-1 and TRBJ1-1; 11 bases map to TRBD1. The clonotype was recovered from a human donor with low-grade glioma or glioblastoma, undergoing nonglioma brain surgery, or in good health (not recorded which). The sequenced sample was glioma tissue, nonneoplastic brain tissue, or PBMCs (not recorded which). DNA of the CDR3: TGTGCCAGCGGCCCCCCCAGGACAGGGGGCCAGGGACCTTTCTTT. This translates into CASGPPRTGGQGPFF.